This passage covers 6 T cell receptor beta chains from one sample sequenced in a study of T cell changes during pregnancy in multiple sclerosis. Using immunoSEQ multiplex PCR, the repertoire was profiled, and TCRdb retains in-frame clones only, with some absent. The sample yields 35,000 to 50,000 clones, about 88% seen once. This sample comprised CD4+ T cells from peripheral blood mononuclear cells, obtained in the second trimester of pregnancy. The receptors were sampled from a female donor with multiple sclerosis, enrolled in a pregnancy study.

This rearrangement joins TRBV14 to TRBJ2-5, with D hard to call. Germline V CDR1 and CDR2: SGHDN, FVKESK. The length of the CDR3 is 15 residues. The V gene lost 0 bases and the J gene lost 2 bases, with 10 bases spanning the gap. The CDR3 DNA reads TGTGCCAGCAGCCAAGACCTCCGGAGACAAGAGACCCAGTACTTC. It translates to CASSQDLRRQETQYF.

The rearrangement uses TRBV28 and TRBJ1-2; 7 bases fit TRBD1. V was pared by 7 bases and J by 4 bases, with 12 bases of the junction left unmatched. The CDR3 runs to 15 residues. The germline gives CDR1 MDHEN, CDR2 SYDVKM. CDR3 residues: CASIMGGTVSYGYTF. CDR3 nucleotides: TGTGCCAGCATCATGGGTGGGACAGTGAGCTATGGCTACACCTTC.

The chain employs TRBV28 and TRBJ2-1; the match to TRBD1 covers 7 bases. Germline loops: CDR1 MDHEN, CDR2 SYDVKM. J lost 1 base, V lost 6 bases, and 9 bases had no gene match. The CDR3 extends over 16 amino acids. The CDR3 DNA reads as TGTGCCAGCAGCCCTAACAGGGGATGGTCCTACAATGAGCAGTTCTTC. Translation gives CASSPNRGWSYNEQFF.

A single count supports this clone. The gene calls are TRBV7-2 and TRBJ1-2; possible D gene TRBD1, 5 bases. V was trimmed by 4 bases and J by 8 bases, leaving 14 bases between them. CDR3 length: 13 residues. Germline-derived CDR1 and CDR2 are SGHTA and FQGNSA. CDR3 nucleotide sequence: TGTGCCAGCAGCTGGGGGGAGGTCGCGGGCTACACCTTC. Translation gives CASSWGEVAGYTF.

V is TRBV4-1 and J is TRBJ2-1; TRBD2 might be the D (6 bases). The V end was cut by 1 base, the J end by 0 bases, with 13 bases between. Germline values: CDR1 MGHRA, CDR2 YSYEKL. The CDR3 has 17 residues. CDR3 protein: CASSQGLATSSYNEQFF. CDR3 nucleotide sequence: TGCGCCAGCAGCCAAGGGCTAGCGACCAGCTCCTACAATGAGCAGTTCTTC.

The V gene is TRBV7-3, the J gene TRBJ2-3; 10 bases agree with TRBD2. J was trimmed by 6 bases and V by 5 bases; bases with no gene match: 8. The germline V gene encodes CDR1 SGHTA and CDR2 FQGTGA. The CDR3 sequence is 15 residues long. This chain's CDR3 is CASSRSLAGVDTQYF. The CDR3 DNA reads as TGTGCCAGCAGCCGGTCCCTAGCGGGAGTTGATACGCAGTATTTT. Combining the CDR3 with reference TRBV7-3 and TRBJ2-3 gives the whole variable domain GAGVSQTPSNKVTEKGKYVELRCDPISGHTALYWYRQSLGQGPEFLIYFQGTGAADDSGLPNDRFFAVRPEGSVSTLKIQRTERGDSAVYLCASSRSLAGVDTQYFGPGTRLTVL.